This entry is about one T cell receptor (beta chain). The antigen this receptor binds is unknown. Base qualities are not at hand, and no much larger clone is one base apart. Taken from the germline V gene, the CDR1 and CDR2 loops are MNHEY and SVGAGI. From cysteine to phenylalanine, the CDR3 is 16 amino acids long. The sequence is cut down to CDR3 DNA, 48 bases in frame from base 1. The V end gives up 4 bases and the J end 7 bases, leaving 12 bases in the junction not matched to a gene. This specimen belongs to a study of T cell changes during pregnancy in multiple sclerosis (dated by TCRdb to between 2018 and 2021). In the study overall: In women with multiple sclerosis, the researchers looked at how the T cell repertoire shifted as pregnancy progressed.

Library construction relied on the immunoSEQ multiplex PCR assay. Held by TCRdb, this immuneACCESS table contains in-frame sequences only and omits some clones. Under half of the omission traces to an unresolved V gene where checked; the cause of the rest is unknown. This sample is represented by approximately 73,000 clones; more than 90% of them were singletons. Of the sample, approximately 0.2% is held by the ten largest clones. This receptor was identified in a female donor with multiple sclerosis, enrolled in a pregnancy study. The sequencing used CD4+ T cells from peripheral blood mononuclear cells, collected before pregnancy. The sequence is built from TRBV6-5 and TRBJ2-1; TRBD1 fits 8 bases in the junction. The nucleotides read TGTGCCAGCAGTTCCTCCGGGACAGGTGTACAGAATGAGCAGTTCTTC. This gives the protein CASSSSGTGVQNEQFF.